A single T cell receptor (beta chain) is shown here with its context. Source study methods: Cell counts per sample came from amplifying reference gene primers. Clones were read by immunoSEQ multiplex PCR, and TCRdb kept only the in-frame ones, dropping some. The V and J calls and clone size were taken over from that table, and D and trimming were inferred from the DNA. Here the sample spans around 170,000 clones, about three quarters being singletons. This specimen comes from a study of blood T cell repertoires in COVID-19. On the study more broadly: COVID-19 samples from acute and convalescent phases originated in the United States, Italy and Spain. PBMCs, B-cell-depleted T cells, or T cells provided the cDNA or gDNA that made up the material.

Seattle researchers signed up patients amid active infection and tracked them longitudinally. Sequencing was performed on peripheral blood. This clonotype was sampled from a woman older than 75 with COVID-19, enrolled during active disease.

The CDR3 DNA is TGTGCCAGCCGACTAGCGGGACACTCCTACGAGCAGTACTTC. It yields the protein CASRLAGHSYEQYF. This sequence joins TRBV5-4 and TRBJ2-7; 11 nucleotides line up with TRBD2. CDR1 SGHNT and CDR2 YYREEE come from the germline V gene (reference sequence). Unmatched junction bases numbered 3, after V lost 7 bases and J lost 0 bases. There are 14 residues in the CDR3.